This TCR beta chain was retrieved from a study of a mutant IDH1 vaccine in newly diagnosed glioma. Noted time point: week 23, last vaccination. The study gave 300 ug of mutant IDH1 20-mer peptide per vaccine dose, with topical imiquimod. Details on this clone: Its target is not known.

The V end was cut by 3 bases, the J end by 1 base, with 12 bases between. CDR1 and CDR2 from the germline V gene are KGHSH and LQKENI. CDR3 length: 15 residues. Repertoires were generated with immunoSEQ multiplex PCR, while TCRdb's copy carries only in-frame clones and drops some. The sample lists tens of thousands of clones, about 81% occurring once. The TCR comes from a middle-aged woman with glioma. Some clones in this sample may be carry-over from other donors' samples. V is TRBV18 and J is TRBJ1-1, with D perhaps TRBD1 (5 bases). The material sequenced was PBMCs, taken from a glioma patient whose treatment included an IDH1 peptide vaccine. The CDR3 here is CASSPAGGGNTEAFF. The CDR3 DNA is TGTGCCAGCTCACCCGCCGGGGGGGGGAACACTGAAGCTTTCTTT.